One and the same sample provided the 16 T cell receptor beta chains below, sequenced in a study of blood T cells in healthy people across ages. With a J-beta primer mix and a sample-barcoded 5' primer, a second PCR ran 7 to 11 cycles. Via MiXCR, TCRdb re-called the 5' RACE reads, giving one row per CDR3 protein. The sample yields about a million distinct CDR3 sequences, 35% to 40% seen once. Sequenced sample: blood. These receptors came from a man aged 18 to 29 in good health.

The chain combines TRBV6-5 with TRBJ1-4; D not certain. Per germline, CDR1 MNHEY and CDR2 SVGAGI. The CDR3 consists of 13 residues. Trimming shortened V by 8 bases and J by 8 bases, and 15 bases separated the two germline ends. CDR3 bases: TGTGCCAGCGGCCCAAACCGGGAGGAAAAACTGTTTTTT. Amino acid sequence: CASGPNREEKLFF.

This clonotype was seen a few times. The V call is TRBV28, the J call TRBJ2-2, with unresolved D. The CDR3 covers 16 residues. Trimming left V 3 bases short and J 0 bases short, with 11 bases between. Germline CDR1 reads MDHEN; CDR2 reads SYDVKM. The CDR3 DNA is TGTGCCAGCAGTTTCTACCCTCTTGCGAACACCGGGGAGCTGTTTTTT. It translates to CASSFYPLANTGELFF.

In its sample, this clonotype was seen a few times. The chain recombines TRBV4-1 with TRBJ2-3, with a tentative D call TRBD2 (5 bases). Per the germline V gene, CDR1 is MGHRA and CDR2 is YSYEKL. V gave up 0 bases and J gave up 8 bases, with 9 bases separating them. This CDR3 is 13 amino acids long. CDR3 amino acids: CASSQEGRGTQYF. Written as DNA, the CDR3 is TGCGCCAGCAGCCAAGAGGGTCGGGGTACGCAGTATTTT.

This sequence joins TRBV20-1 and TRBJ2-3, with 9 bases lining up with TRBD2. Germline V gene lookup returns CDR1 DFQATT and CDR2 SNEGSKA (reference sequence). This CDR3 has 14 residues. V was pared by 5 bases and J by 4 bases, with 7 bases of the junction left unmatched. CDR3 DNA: TGCAGTGCTTTGCTAGCGGGGTACCCAGATACGCAGTATTTT. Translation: CSALLAGYPDTQYF.

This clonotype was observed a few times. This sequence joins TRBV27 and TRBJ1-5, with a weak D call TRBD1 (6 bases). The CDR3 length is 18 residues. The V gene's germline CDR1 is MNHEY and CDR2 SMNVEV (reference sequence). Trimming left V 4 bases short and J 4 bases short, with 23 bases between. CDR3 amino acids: CASSYFRAGERLNQPQHF. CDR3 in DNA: TGTGCCAGCAGTTATTTTCGGGCAGGGGAAAGGCTTAATCAGCCCCAGCATTTT.

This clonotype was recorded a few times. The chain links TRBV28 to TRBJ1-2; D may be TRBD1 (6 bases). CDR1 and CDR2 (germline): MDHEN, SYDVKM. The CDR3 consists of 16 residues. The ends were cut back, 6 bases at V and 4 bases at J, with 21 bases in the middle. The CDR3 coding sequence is TGTGCCAGCAGCCTCGAGCGCCGGGGGCCTTTCTATGGCTACACCTTC. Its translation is CASSLERRGPFYGYTF.

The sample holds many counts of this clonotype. This chain's CDR3 is CASSLGQGGQETQYF. The CDR3 DNA follows: TGTGCCAGCAGTTTAGGGCAGGGAGGCCAAGAGACCCAGTACTTC. This chain joins TRBV12-3 or TRBV12-4 and TRBJ2-5; a possible D gene is TRBD2 (6 bases). The V end lost 1 base, the J end lost 1 base, and 10 bases lay between the germline ends. This CDR3 is built from 15 residues.

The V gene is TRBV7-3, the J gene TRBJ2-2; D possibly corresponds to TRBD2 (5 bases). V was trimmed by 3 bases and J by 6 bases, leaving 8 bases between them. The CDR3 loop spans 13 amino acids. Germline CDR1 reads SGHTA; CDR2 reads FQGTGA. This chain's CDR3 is CASSFPGAGELFF. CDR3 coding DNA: TGTGCCAGCAGCTTCCCCGGGGCCGGGGAGCTGTTTTTT.

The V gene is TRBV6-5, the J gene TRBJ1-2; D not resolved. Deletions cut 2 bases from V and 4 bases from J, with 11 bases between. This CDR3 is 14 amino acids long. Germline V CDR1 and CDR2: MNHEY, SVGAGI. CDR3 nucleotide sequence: TGTGCCAGCAGTTACGGCGAGGGTACCTATGGCTACACCTTC. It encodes CASSYGEGTYGYTF.

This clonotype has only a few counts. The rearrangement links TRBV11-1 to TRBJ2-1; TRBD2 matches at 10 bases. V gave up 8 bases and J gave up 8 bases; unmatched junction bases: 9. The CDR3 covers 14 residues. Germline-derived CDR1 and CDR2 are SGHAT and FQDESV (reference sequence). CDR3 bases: TGTGCCAGCCGGCCTAGCGGGGGCTTTGATGAGCAGTTCTTC. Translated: CASRPSGGFDEQFF.

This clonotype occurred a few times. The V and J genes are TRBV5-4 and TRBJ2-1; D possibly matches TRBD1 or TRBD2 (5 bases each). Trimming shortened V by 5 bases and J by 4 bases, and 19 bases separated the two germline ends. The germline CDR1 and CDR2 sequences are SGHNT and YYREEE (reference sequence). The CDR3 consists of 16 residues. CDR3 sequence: CASSSAGTGSYNEQFF. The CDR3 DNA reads TGTGCCAGCAGTTCCGCCGGGACGGGATCATACAATGAGCAGTTCTTC.

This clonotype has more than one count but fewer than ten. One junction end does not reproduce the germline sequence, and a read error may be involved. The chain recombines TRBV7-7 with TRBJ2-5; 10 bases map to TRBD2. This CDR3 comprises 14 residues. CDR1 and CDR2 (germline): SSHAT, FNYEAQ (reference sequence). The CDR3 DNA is TGTGCTAGCAGCTTAGCACTAGCGGGGGAGACCCAGTACTTC. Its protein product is CASSLALAGETQYF.

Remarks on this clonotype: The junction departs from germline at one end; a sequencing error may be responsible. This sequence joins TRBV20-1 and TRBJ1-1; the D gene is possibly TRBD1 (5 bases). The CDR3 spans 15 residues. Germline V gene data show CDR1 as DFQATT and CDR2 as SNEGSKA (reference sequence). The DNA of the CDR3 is TGCAGGGCTAGAGAGGAAGGCAGGGTGAACACTGAAGCTTTCTTT. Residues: CRAREEGRVNTEAFF.

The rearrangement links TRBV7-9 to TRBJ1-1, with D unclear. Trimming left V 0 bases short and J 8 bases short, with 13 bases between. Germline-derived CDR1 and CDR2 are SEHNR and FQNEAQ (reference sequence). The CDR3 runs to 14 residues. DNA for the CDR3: TGTGCCAGCAGCTTAGCCAGGCAGATCGAGGAAGCTTTCTTT. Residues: CASSLARQIEEAFF.

The CDR3 is CASRRTANEKLFF. In nucleotides, the CDR3 is TGTGCCAGCAGGAGGACGGCGAATGAAAAACTGTTTTTT. The J gene is TRBJ1-4, the V gene TRBV6-5; no clear D. V was pared by 6 bases and J by 5 bases, with 10 bases between. From germline, CDR1 is MNHEY and CDR2 SVGAGI. The CDR3 is made up of 13 amino acids.

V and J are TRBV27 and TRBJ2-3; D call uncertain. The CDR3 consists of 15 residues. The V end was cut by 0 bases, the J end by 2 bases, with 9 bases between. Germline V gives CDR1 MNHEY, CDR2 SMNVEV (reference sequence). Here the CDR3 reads CASSLSLGDTDTQYF. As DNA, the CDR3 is TGTGCCAGCAGTTTATCGCTAGGCGACACAGATACGCAGTATTTT.